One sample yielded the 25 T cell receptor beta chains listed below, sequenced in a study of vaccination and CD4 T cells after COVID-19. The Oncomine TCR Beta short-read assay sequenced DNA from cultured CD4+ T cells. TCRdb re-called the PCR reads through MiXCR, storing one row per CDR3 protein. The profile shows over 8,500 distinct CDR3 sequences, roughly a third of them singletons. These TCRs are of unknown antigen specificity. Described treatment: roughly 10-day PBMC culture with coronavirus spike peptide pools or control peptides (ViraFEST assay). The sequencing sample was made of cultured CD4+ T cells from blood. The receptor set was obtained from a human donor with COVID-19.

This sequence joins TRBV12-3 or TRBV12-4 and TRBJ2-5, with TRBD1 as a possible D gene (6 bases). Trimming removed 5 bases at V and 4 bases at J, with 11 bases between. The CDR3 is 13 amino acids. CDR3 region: CASSGTLGETQYF. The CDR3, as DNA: TGTGCCAGCAGTGGGACATTGGGAGAGACCCAGTACTTC.

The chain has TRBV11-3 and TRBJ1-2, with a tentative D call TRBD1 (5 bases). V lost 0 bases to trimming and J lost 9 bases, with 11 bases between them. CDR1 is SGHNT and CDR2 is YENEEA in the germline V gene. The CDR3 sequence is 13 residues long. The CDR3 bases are TGTGCCAGCAGCTTAGAACGGGGGATTCGCTACACCTTC. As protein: CASSLERGIRYTF.

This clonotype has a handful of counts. Written as DNA, the CDR3 is TGTGCCACCAGTGCCACGAGCGGGACCGGAGAGACCCAGTACTTC. Protein: CATSATSGTGETQYF. The chain recombines TRBV24-1 with TRBJ2-5, with 7 bases matching TRBD2. Germline loops: CDR1 KGHDR, CDR2 SFDVKD. The CDR3 extends over 15 amino acids. Germline trimming cut 5 bases from V and 4 bases from J; bases unmatched to any gene: 9.

The CDR3 sequence is CASGTASSAWDYEQYF. CDR3 nucleotide sequence: TGTGCCAGCGGGACGGCCAGTTCTGCCTGGGACTACGAGCAGTACTTC. This chain links TRBV2 with TRBJ2-7, with D perhaps matching TRBD1 or TRBD2 (5 bases each). The germline CDR1 and CDR2 sequences are SNHLY and FYNNEI. V gave up 8 bases and J gave up 3 bases, with 23 bases separating them. CDR3 length equals 16 residues. Full variable domain (missing parts from reference TRBV2 and TRBJ2-7): EPEVTQTPSHQVTQMGQEVILRCVPISNHLYFYWYRQILGQKVEFLVSFYNNEISEKSEIFDDQFSVERPDGSNFTLKIRSTKLEDSAMYFCASGTASSAWDYEQYFGPGTRLTVT.

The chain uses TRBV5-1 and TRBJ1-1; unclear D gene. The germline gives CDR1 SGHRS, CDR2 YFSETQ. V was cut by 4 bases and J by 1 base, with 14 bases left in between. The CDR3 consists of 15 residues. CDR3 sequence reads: CASSPATNRNTEAFF. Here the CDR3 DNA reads TGCGCCAGCAGCCCCGCGACAAATAGGAACACTGAAGCTTTCTTT. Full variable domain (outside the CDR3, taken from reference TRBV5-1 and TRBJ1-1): KAGVTQTPRYLIKTRGQQVTLSCSPISGHRSVSWYQQTPGQGLQFLFEYFSETQRNKGNFPGRFSGRQFSNSRSEMNVSTLELGDSALYLCASSPATNRNTEAFFGQGTRLTVV.

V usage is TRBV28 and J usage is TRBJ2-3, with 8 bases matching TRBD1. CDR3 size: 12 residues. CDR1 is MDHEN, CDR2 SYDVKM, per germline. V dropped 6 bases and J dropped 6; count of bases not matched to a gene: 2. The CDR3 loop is CASSTGGDTQYF. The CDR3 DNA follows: TGTGCCAGCAGCACAGGGGGGGATACGCAGTATTTT.

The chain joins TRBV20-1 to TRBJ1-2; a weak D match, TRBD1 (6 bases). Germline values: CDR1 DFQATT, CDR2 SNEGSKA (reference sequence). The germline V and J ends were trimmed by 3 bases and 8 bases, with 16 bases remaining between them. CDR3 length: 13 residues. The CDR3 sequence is CSASETGRLGYTF. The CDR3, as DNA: TGCAGTGCTAGCGAAACAGGGAGATTAGGCTACACCTTC.

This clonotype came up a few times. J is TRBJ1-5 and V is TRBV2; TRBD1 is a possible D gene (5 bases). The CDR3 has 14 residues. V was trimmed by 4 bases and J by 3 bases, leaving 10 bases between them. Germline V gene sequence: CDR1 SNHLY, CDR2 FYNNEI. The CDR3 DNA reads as TGTGCCAGCAGTGTAGCAGGGTCCAATCAGCCCCAGCATTTT. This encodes CASSVAGSNQPQHF.

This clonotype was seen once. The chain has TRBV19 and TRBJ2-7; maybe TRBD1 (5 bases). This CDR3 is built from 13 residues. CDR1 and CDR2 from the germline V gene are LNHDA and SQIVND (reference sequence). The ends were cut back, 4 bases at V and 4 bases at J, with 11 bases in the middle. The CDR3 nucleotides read TGTGCCAGTAGTAAGACCCAGGGTTACGAGCAGTACTTC. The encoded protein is CASSKTQGYEQYF.

The CDR3 reads CASSSSGATIQETQYF. The CDR3 region has the DNA TGTGCCAGCAGCTCATCGGGGGCGACGATCCAAGAGACCCAGTACTTC. V and J are TRBV7-9 and TRBJ2-5; possibly TRBD1 or TRBD2 for D (6 bases each). The V gene's germline CDR1 is SEHNR and CDR2 FQNEAQ (reference sequence). V was shortened by 4 bases and J by 1 base, with 16 bases between the two germline ends. The CDR3 consists of 16 residues.

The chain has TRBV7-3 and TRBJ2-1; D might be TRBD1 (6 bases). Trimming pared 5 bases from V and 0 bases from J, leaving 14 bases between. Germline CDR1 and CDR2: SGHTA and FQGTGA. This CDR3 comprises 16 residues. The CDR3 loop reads CASSPRGSVSYNEQFF. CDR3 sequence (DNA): TGTGCCAGCAGCCCCAGGGGTAGCGTCTCCTACAATGAGCAGTTCTTC.

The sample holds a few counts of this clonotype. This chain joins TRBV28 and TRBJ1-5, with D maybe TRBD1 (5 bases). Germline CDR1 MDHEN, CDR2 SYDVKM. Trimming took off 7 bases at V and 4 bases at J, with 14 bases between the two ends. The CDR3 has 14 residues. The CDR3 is CASNRGGTNQPQHF. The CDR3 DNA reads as TGTGCCAGCAATAGGGGAGGGACTAATCAGCCCCAGCATTTT. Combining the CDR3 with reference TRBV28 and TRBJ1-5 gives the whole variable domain DVKVTQSSRYLVKRTGEKVFLECVQDMDHENMFWYRQDPGLGLRLIYFSYDVKMKEKGDIPEGYSVSREKKERFSLILESASTNQTSMYLCASNRGGTNQPQHFGDGTRLSIL.

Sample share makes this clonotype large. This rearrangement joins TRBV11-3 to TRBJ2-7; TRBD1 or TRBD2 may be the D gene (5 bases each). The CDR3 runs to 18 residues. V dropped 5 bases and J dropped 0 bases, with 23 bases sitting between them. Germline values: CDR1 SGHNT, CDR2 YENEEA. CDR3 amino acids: CASSRYLTGTPSSYEQYF. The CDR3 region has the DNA TGTGCCAGCAGCCGATATCTAACCGGGACCCCGAGCTCCTACGAGCAGTACTTC. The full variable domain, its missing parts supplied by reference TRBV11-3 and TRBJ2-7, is EAGVVQSPRYKIIEKKQPVAFWCNPISGHNTLYWYLQNLGQGPELLIRYENEEAVDDSQLPKDRFSAERLKGVDSTLKIQPAELGDSAVYLCASSRYLTGTPSSYEQYFGPGTRLTVT.

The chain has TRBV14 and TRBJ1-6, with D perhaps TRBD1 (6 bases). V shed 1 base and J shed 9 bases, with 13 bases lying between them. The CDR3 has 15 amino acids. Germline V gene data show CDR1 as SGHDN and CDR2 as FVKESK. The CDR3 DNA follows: TGTGCCAGCAGCCAAGTTGGAGGGGGAACTTCACCCCTCCACTTT. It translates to CASSQVGGGTSPLHF.

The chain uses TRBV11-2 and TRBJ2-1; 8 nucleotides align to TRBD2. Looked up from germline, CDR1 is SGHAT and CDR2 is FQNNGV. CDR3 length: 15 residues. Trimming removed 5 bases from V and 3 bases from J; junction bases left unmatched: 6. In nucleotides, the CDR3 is TGTGCCAGCAGCGAACGGGGGGGATACTACAATGAGCAGTTCTTC. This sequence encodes CASSERGGYYNEQFF.

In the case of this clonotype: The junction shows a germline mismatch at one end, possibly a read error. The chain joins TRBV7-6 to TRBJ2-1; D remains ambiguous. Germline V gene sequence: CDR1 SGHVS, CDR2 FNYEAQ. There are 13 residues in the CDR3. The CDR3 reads CASSAGEYNEQFF. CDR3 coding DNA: TGTGCTAGCAGCGCCGGCGAGTACAATGAGCAGTTCTTC. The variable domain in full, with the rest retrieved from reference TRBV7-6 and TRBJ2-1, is GAGVSQSPRYKVTKRGQDVALRCDPISGHVSLYWYRQALGQGPEFLTYFNYEAQQDKSGLPNDRFSAERPEGSISTLTIQRTEQRDSAMYRCASSAGEYNEQFFGPGTRLTVL.

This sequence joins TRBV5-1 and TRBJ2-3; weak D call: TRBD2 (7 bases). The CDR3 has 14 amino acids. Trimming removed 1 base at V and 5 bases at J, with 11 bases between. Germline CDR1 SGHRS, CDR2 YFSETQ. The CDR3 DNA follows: TGCGCCAGCAGCTTGAGGGGGGGAGGAGATACGCAGTATTTT. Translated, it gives CASSLRGGGDTQYF.

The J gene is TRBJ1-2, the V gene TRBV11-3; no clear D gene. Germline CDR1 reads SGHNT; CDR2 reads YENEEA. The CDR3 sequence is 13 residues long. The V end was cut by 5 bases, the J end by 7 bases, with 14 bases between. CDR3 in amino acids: CASSPGGYGGYTF. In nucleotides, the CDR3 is TGTGCCAGCAGCCCCGGCGGGTACGGTGGCTACACCTTC. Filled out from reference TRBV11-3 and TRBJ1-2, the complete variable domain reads EAGVVQSPRYKIIEKKQPVAFWCNPISGHNTLYWYLQNLGQGPELLIRYENEEAVDDSQLPKDRFSAERLKGVDSTLKIQPAELGDSAVYLCASSPGGYGGYTFGSGTRLTVV.

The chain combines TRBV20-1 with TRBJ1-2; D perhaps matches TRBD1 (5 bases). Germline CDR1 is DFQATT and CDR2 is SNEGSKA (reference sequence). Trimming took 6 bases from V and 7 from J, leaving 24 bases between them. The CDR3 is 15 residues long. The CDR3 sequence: CSAPGVRVGDGGYTF. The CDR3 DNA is TGCAGTGCCCCCGGCGTAAGAGTGGGGGATGGTGGCTACACCTTC.

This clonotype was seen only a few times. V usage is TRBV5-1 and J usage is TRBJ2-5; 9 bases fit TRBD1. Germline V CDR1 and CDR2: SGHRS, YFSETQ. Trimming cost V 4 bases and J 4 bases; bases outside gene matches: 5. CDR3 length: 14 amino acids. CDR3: CASSRTGVGETQYF. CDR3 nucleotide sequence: TGCGCCAGCAGCCGGACAGGGGTAGGAGAGACCCAGTACTTC.

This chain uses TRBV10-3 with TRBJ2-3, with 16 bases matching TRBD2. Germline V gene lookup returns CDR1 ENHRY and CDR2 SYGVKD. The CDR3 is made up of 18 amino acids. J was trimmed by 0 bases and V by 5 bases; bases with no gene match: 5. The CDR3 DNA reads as TGTGCCATCAGTCCTCCGGGACTAGCGGGGGGGAGCACAGATACGCAGTATTTT. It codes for CAISPPGLAGGSTDTQYF.

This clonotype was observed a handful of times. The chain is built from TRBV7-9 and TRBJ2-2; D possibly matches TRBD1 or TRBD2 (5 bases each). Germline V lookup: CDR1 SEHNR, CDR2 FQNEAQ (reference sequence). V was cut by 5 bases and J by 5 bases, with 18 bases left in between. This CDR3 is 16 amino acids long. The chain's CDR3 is CASSPRPGTTTGELFF. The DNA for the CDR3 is TGTGCCAGCAGCCCGAGACCGGGGACCACGACCGGGGAGCTGTTTTTT.

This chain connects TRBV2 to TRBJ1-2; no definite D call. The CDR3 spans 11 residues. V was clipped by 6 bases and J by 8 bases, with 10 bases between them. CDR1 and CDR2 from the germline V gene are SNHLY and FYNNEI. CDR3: CASSRSMGYTF. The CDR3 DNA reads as TGTGCCAGCAGCAGGAGTATGGGCTACACCTTC.

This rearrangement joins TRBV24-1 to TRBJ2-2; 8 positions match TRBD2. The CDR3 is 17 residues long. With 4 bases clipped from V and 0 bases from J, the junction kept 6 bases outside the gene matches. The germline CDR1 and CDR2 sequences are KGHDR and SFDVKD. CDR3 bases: TGTGCCACCAGTGACGCGGGAGGCAGTTCGAACACCGGGGAGCTGTTTTTT. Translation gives CATSDAGGSSNTGELFF.

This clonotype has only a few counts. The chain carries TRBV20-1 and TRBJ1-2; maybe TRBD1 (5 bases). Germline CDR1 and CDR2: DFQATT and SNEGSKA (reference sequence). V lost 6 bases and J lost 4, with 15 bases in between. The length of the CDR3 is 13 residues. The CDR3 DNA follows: TGCAGTGCGCAAACTACAGGCCTCTATGGCTACACCTTC. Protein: CSAQTTGLYGYTF.